This T cell receptor (beta chain) was documented in a study of neurological immune-mediated disorders. Study overall: The approximately 34 multiple sclerosis patients comprised roughly 31 that were relapsing-remitting and 3 that were secondary progressive.

CDR3 size: 15 residues. With 6 bases removed from V and 1 base from J, the gap between germline ends came to 19 bases. Per the germline V gene, CDR1 is DFQATT and CDR2 is SNEGSKA (reference sequence). This clonotype has ten or more counts. TCRdb independently ran MiXCR on the 5' RACE reads; one entry per CDR3 protein. The sample holds about 48,000 distinct CDR3 sequences, 1.9% seen once. Material for sequencing was PBMCs. The chain joins TRBV20-1 to TRBJ2-7; no firm D call. This sequence originates from a woman between 35 and 50 years old with multiple sclerosis. The CDR3 loop is CSAATWESWSYEQYF. The CDR3 nucleotides are TGCAGTGCAGCGACTTGGGAAAGTTGGTCCTACGAGCAGTACTTC.